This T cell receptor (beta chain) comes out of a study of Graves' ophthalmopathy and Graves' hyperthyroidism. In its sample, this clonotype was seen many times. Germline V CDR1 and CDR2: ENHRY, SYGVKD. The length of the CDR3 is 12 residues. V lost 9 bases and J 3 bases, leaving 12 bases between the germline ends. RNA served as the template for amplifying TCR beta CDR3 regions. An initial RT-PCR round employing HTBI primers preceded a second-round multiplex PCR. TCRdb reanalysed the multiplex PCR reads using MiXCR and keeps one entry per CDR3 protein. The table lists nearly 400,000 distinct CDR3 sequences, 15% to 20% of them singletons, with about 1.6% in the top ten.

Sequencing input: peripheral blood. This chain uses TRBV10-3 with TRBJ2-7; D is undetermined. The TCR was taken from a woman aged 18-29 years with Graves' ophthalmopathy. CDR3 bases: TGTGCCATGGGCGAAAATAACTACGAGCAGTACTTC. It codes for CAMGENNYEQYF.